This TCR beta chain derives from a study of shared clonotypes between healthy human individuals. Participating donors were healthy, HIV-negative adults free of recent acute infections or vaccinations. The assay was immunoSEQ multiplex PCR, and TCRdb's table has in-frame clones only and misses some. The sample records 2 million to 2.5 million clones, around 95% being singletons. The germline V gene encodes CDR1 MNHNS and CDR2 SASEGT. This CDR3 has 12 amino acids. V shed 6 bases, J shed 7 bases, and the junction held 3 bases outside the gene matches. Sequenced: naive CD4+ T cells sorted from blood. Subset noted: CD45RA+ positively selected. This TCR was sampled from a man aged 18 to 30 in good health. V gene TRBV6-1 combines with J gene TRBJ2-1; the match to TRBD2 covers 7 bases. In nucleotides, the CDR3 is TGTGCCAGCAGAGCGGGGAGGAATGAGCAGTTCTTC. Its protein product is CASRAGRNEQFF.